The 3 T cell receptor beta chains listed next were all sequenced from one sample in a study of T cell responses to AZD1222 COVID-19 vaccine. The method was immunoSEQ multiplex PCR; TCRdb's version includes in-frame clones alone and lacks a portion of them. The sample records approximately 99,000 clones, roughly 89% being singletons. Source: peripheral blood, taken on day 0 of MenACWY control vaccination. The origin of the receptors is an adult in good health.

J is TRBJ1-1 and V is TRBV13; 10 bases map to TRBD1. The CDR3 is made up of 15 amino acids. V was clipped by 5 bases and J by 3 bases; unmatched bases: 6. Germline V lookup: CDR1 PRHDT, CDR2 FYEKMQ (reference sequence). This CDR3 reads CASSLSDRGDTEAFF. For the CDR3, the DNA is TGTGCCAGCAGCCTATCGGACAGGGGGGACACTGAAGCTTTCTTT. Full variable domain (outside the CDR3, taken from reference TRBV13 and TRBJ1-1): AAGVIQSPRHLIKEKRETATLKCYPIPRHDTVYWYQQGPGQDPQFLISFYEKMQSDKGSIPDRFSAQQFSDYHSELNMSSLELGDSALYFCASSLSDRGDTEAFFGQGTRLTVV.

The chain couples TRBV29-1 to TRBJ2-7; perhaps D is TRBD1 or TRBD2 (5 bases each). Germline loops: CDR1 SQVTM, CDR2 ANQGSEA. Trimming took 7 bases from V and 0 from J, leaving 19 bases between them. This CDR3 comprises 15 residues. The CDR3 bases are TGCAGCGCGTCCGGGACCCCGAAGGGCTCCTACGAGCAGTACTTC. Residues: CSASGTPKGSYEQYF.

This rearrangement joins TRBV6-5 to TRBJ2-7, with 10 bases aligning to TRBD1. The CDR3 consists of 15 residues. V shed 5 bases and J 5 bases; nucleotides not matched to a gene: 9. CDR1 is MNHEY, CDR2 SVGAGI, per germline. The CDR3 sequence is CASSQPGQGRDEQYF. DNA of the CDR3: TGTGCCAGCAGTCAGCCGGGACAGGGGCGCGACGAGCAGTACTTC.